The clone carrying this T cell receptor beta chain has only a few counts. This sample was included in a study of CD8+ T cells in alopecia areata. Indicated treatment: oral pan-JAK inhibitor, 5-10 mg twice daily. Extracted RNA was reverse transcribed into cDNA, the sequencing template. The method was immunoSEQ multiplex PCR; TCRdb's version includes in-frame clones alone and lacks a portion of them. This table has about 200,000 clones, around three fifths appearing once. V shed 3 bases and J shed 2 bases, with 21 bases lying between them. The CDR3 loop spans 18 amino acids. Germline-derived CDR1 and CDR2 are SGHVS and FQNEAQ.

The clonotype comes from a human donor with alopecia areata. The sample here was CD4+ T cells sorted from blood, taken at week 4, from a patient treated with tofacitinib. The chain combines TRBV7-8 with TRBJ2-3; possibly TRBD2 for D (5 bases). CDR3 sequence reads: CASSLAATSSLLTDTQYF. For the CDR3, the DNA is TGTGCCAGCAGCTTGGCAGCTACTAGTTCTCTTCTCACAGATACGCAGTATTTT.